This T cell receptor (beta chain) was captured by sequencing in a study of OX40 agonist ivuxolimab in advanced cancers. Looking at the study overall: Ivuxolimab, which targeted the costimulatory receptor OX40 (CD134), was an agonistic, fully human IgG2 monoclonal antibody. Intravenous ivuxolimab was administered to patients every 2 weeks at six dose levels: 0.01, 0.1, 0.3, 1.5, 3 and 10 mg/kg. Peripheral TCRbeta sequencing aimed to test whether ivuxolimab altered TCR sequence diversity and caused clonal T-cell expansion. Of the approximately 50 dose-escalation patients, hepatocellular carcinoma was present in around 20, melanoma in around 15, renal cell carcinoma in 9 and head and neck cancer in 9. The monotherapy dose-escalation portion (N of about 47 patients) of the phase I ivuxolimab trial is reported in the paper. In the dose-escalation cohort, about four fifths of patients were male, and the mean age was 60 years with a range of about 20 to 90. Three dose-escalation patients achieved partial responses, one with hepatocellular carcinoma and two with cutaneous melanoma. Prior anti-PD-1, anti-PD-L1 or anti-CTLA-4 therapy was permitted, and about two fifths of dose-escalation patients had received checkpoint inhibitors.

Findings and caveats that apply to the study as a whole: Low levels of normalized T-cell clonal expansion were also shown by some nonresponding patients. In the 0.1-3.0 mg/kg groups, partial responders had among the lowest normalized peripheral clonal expansion, particularly in CD8+ T cells. After ivuxolimab, more expanded clones were found on average in CD8+ T cells than in CD4+ T cells. The antigen specificity of the clonally expanded peripheral T cells was not determined. At doses of 0.1 to 3.0 mg/kg, clonal expansion of both CD4+ and CD8+ T cells in blood was seen between baseline and week 6.

Genomic DNA was extracted from sorted cells for sequencing of the TCRbeta CDR3 region. The immunoSEQ Assay was used for sequencing of TCRbeta CDR3 regions. TCRdb provides this immuneACCESS table in a form limited to in-frame rearrangements. Some clones are lacking; in checked studies, under half of them reflect an unresolved V gene, and why the rest are absent is not known. The sample data list some 69,000 clones, and about 89% of these were observed just once. The leading ten clones occupy 4% of the sample. Of note for this clone: No cognate antigen has been identified for it. Per-base quality was not reported, and no clone a single base away is much larger than it.

From cysteine to phenylalanine, the CDR3 is 16 amino acids long. Only the CDR3 portion is preserved as DNA: 48 bases, with reading frame beginning at the first base. The germline V gene yields SGHDT for CDR1 and YYEEEE for CDR2. Germline trimming amounts to 1 base on V and 4 bases on J, with 10 as the count of junction bases outside the gene matches. The trial excluded patients who had a history of autoimmune disease or were on systemic immunosuppression. Peripheral blood for TCR sequencing was collected from all dose cohorts at baseline, on cycle 4 day 1, and on cycle 7 day 1. The samples were taken from a phase I, first-in-human, multicenter, open-label dose-escalation trial of ivuxolimab. Adults with locally advanced or metastatic head and neck squamous cell, hepatocellular, melanoma or renal cell carcinoma were enrolled in the trial. Before TCR sequencing, CD4+ T cells and CD8+ T cells were sorted from peripheral blood as separate populations.

Here the sequenced sample was CD4+ or CD8+ T cells sorted from blood, taken in a trial of the OX40 agonist ivuxolimab. Recombination joined TRBV5-6 with TRBJ2-7; the central 8 bases match TRBD1. This clonotype was sampled from an adult with an advanced solid tumor such as melanoma, head and neck, liver or kidney cancer. The CDR3 region reads CASSLFQGAKFYEQYF. At the DNA level, the sequence is TGTGCCAGCAGCTTGTTCCAGGGGGCGAAGTTTTACGAGCAGTACTTC.